This entry features one T cell receptor (beta chain) sequence. The antigen is not known. This specimen comes from a study of cytomegalovirus exposure and HLA in healthy donors. CDR1 MGHRA and CDR2 YSYEKL come from the germline V gene. Trimming took 5 bases from V and 1 from J; bases not matched to a gene: 4. The CDR3 sequence is 15 residues long. Likely unrecorded immune exposures existed in these nominally healthy donors. Study-level results: Among the CMV-associated chains, three were confirmed in vitro as specific for CMV antigens.

The PCR used 60 Vbeta and 13 Jbeta primers. Only in-frame clones appear in the TCRdb table, and some are missing; sequencing was by immunoSEQ multiplex PCR. The sample yields approximately 200,000 clones, approximately 82% seen once. The TCR was taken from a woman aged 18-30 years in good health and CMV-seropositive. The specimen was PBMCs. The chain uses TRBV4-1 and TRBJ2-3, with 9 bases matching TRBD1. CDR3 sequence: CASSTRQGGTDTQYF. The CDR3 DNA follows: TGCGCCAGCAGCACGCGACAGGGGGGCACAGATACGCAGTATTTT.